These 8 T cell receptor beta chains were sequenced from one sample in a study of blood T cell repertoires in COVID-19. Sequencing used immunoSEQ multiplex PCR; TCRdb keeps in-frame clones, though not all of them. The repertoire holds some 60,000 clones, with more than 70% as singletons. Sequencing used peripheral blood. Receptor source: a man in his sixties with acute or convalescent COVID-19.

The V gene is TRBV19, the J gene TRBJ1-1, with unresolved D. Germline-derived CDR1 and CDR2 are LNHDA and SQIVND (reference sequence). The CDR3 loop spans 13 amino acids. V lost 7 bases, J lost 5 bases, and 14 bases lay in between. The CDR3 region is CASTLYSGTEAFF. CDR3 sequence (DNA): TGTGCCAGTACCCTTTACAGTGGGACTGAAGCTTTCTTT.

The chain couples TRBV5-5 to TRBJ1-2; 8 nucleotides match TRBD1. The CDR3 consists of 13 residues. Germline V gene lookup returns CDR1 SGHKS and CDR2 YYEKEE (reference sequence). The V and J ends lost 4 bases and 5 bases, in that order; junction bases with no gene match: 4. The CDR3 nucleotides are TGTGCCAGCAGCCCGGGACAGGATTATGGCTACACCTTC. It is translated as CASSPGQDYGYTF.

The chain recombines TRBV30 with TRBJ2-2; 9 nucleotides line up with TRBD1. V was pared by 0 bases and J by 3 bases, with 8 bases of the junction left unmatched. Germline V CDR1 and CDR2: GTSNPN, SVGIG (reference sequence). The CDR3 has 17 amino acids. The CDR3 region is CAWSVRTGEIDTGELFF. The CDR3 DNA is TGTGCCTGGAGTGTACGGACAGGGGAGATCGACACCGGGGAGCTGTTTTTT.

V and J are TRBV4-2 and TRBJ2-7, with 7 nucleotides matching TRBD2. V lost 0 bases and J lost 0; bases outside the gene matches: 5. The germline V gene encodes CDR1 LGHNA and CDR2 YNFKEQ. The CDR3 contains 16 residues. The CDR3: CASSQEFGEGSYEQYF. The CDR3 DNA reads as TGTGCCAGCAGCCAAGAATTCGGGGAGGGCTCCTACGAGCAGTACTTC.

The rearrangement joins TRBV7-6 to TRBJ2-1; D call uncertain. Deletions cut 3 bases from V and 0 bases from J, with 6 bases between. Germline lookup yields CDR1 SGHVS and CDR2 FNYEAQ. The CDR3 runs to 14 residues. CDR3 residues: CASSLGSSYNEQFF. The CDR3 DNA reads TGTGCCAGCAGCTTGGGCTCCTCCTACAATGAGCAGTTCTTC. Variable domain in full (rest from reference TRBV7-6 and TRBJ2-1): GAGVSQSPRYKVTKRGQDVALRCDPISGHVSLYWYRQALGQGPEFLTYFNYEAQQDKSGLPNDRFSAERPEGSISTLTIQRTEQRDSAMYRCASSLGSSYNEQFFGPGTRLTVL.

This chain joins TRBV19 and TRBJ2-5; D ambiguous. Per the germline V gene, CDR1 is LNHDA and CDR2 is SQIVND (reference sequence). This CDR3 contains 16 residues. The V and J ends lost 0 bases and 3 bases respectively, with 14 bases between them. For the CDR3, the DNA is TGTGCCAGTAGTATAGAAGGAACAGACCTAAAAGAGACCCAGTACTTC. Protein: CASSIEGTDLKETQYF.

The chain recombines TRBV5-6 with TRBJ2-1, with D perhaps TRBD2 (6 bases). This CDR3 contains 13 residues. The V gene's germline CDR1 is SGHDT and CDR2 YYEEEE. Trimming cost V 1 base and J 9 bases, with 11 bases left between them. The CDR3 DNA follows: TGTGCCAGCAGCTTGTGGGGCGGGGTTGAGCAGTTCTTC. It translates to CASSLWGGVEQFF. The variable domain in full, completed from reference TRBV5-6 and TRBJ2-1, reads DAGVTQSPTHLIKTRGQQVTLRCSPKSGHDTVSWYQQALGQGPQFIFQYYEEEERQRGNFPDRFSGHQFPNYSSELNVNALLLGDSALYLCASSLWGGVEQFFGPGTRLTVL.

V is TRBV19 and J is TRBJ2-7; D might be TRBD1 (6 bases). The germline V gene has CDR1 LNHDA and CDR2 SQIVND (reference sequence). The ends were cut back, 0 bases at V and 3 bases at J, with 15 bases in the middle. The CDR3 consists of 16 residues. CDR3 nucleotide sequence: TGTGCCAGTAGTATAGATCTGGGGGCAGTAAGCTACGAGCAGTACTTC. It yields the protein CASSIDLGAVSYEQYF. The variable domain in full, completed from reference TRBV19 and TRBJ2-7, reads DGGITQSPKYLFRKEGQNVTLSCEQNLNHDAMYWYRQDPGQGLRLIYYSQIVNDFQKGDIAEGYSVSREKKESFPLTVTSAQKNPTAFYLCASSIDLGAVSYEQYFGPGTRLTVT.